The present T cell receptor beta chain was sequenced within a study of cytomegalovirus exposure and HLA in healthy donors. Study results and caveats: The listing of about 150 TCR beta chains classed them as cytomegalovirus-associated.

Trimming took 6 bases from V and 7 from J; bases not matched to a gene: 6. Germline V lookup: CDR1 SNHLY, CDR2 FYNNEI. This CDR3 spans 14 amino acids. The sample holds one count of this clone. What it binds is not known. Data came from immunoSEQ multiplex PCR; TCRdb stores just in-frame clones and leaves some out. The sample holds approximately 260,000 clones, 80% to 90% seen once. The receptor comes from a woman aged 18 to 35 in good health and CMV-seronegative. J is TRBJ2-1 and V is TRBV2; the match to TRBD2 covers 10 bases. The sample taken for sequencing was PBMCs. The CDR3 loop is CASRKRGGQNEQFF. In DNA form, the CDR3 reads TGTGCCAGCAGGAAGCGGGGGGGCCAAAATGAGCAGTTCTTC.